The clone carrying this TCR beta chain was detected ten times or more. The antigen remains unidentified. The data were obtained in a study of early T cells in non-severe SARS-CoV-2 infection. Whole-study context: It was bulk RNA from unsorted whole blood that was sequenced, and the chains were unpaired. Study-level findings and limits: Sequences matched to VDJdb favored anti-spike CD8 responses, while private and CD4 specificities were missed.

Germline values: CDR1 LGHNA, CDR2 YSLEER. V shed 1 base and J shed 1 base, with 13 bases lying between them. This CDR3 is built from 16 residues. In the library, individual cDNA molecules carried attached unique molecular identifiers. Each CDR3 protein is one row after TCRdb ran MiXCR on the 5' RACE reads. The sample records around 27,000 distinct CDR3 sequences, roughly a tenth being singletons. V gene TRBV4-3 combines with J gene TRBJ1-1; D gene ambiguous. Sequencing was performed on whole blood. This TCR came from an adult who was a healthcare worker with PCR-confirmed SARS-CoV-2 infection or an uninfected control (not recorded which). The DNA of the CDR3 is TGCGCCAGCAGCCAAGCGGTAGTGGGGTCGAACACTGAAGCTTTCTTT. It is translated as CASSQAVVGSNTEAFF.